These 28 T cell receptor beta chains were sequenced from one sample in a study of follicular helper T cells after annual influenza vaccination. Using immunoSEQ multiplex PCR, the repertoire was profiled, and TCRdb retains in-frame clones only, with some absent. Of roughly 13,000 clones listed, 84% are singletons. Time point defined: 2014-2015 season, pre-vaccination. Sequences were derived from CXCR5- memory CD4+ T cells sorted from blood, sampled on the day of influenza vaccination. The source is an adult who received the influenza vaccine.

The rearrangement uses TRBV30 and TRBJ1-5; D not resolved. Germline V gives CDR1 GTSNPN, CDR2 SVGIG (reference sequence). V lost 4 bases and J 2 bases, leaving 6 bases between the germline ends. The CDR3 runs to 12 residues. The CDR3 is CAWNLGNQPQHF. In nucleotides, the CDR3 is TGTGCCTGGAACCTGGGCAATCAGCCCCAGCATTTT.

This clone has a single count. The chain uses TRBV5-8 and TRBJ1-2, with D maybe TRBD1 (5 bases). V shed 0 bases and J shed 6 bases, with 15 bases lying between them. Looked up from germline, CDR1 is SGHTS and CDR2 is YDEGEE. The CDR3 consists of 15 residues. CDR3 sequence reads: CASSLDRGPQDGYTF. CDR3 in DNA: TGTGCCAGCAGCTTGGATAGGGGACCCCAGGATGGCTACACCTTC.

The CDR3 DNA follows: TGTGCCAGCAGTTCCGTTTGGAGCGGGGCCCGGTTCAACGAGCAGTACTTC. Its translation is CASSSVWSGARFNEQYF. The chain has TRBV28 and TRBJ2-7; 7 bases are shared with TRBD2. Germline V gives CDR1 MDHEN, CDR2 SYDVKM. V gave up 4 bases and J gave up 5 bases; unmatched junction bases: 17. The CDR3 is 17 residues long.

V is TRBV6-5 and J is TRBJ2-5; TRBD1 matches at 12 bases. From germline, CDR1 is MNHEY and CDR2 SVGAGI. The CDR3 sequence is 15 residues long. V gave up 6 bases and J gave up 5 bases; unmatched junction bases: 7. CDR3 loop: CASRIGTGGSETQYF. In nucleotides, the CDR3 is TGTGCCAGCAGAATTGGGACAGGGGGCTCCGAGACCCAGTACTTC.

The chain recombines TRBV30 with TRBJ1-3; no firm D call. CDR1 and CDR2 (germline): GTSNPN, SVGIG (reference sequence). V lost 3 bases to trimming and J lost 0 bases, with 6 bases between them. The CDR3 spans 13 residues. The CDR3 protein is CAWRFHSGNTIYF. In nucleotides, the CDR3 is TGTGCCTGGAGATTCCACTCTGGAAACACCATATATTTT.

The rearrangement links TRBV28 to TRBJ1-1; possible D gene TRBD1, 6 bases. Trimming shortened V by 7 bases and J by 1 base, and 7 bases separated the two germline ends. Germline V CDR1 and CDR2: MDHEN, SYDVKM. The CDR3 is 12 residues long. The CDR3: CASKGGNTEAFF. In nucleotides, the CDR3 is TGTGCCAGCAAGGGGGGGAACACTGAAGCTTTCTTT.

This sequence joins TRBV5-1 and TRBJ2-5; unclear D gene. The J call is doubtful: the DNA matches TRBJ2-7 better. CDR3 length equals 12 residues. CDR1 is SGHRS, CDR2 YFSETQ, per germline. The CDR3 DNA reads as TGCGCCAGCAGCTTGCTCGCTTACGAGCAGTACTTC. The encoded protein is CASSLLAYEQYF.

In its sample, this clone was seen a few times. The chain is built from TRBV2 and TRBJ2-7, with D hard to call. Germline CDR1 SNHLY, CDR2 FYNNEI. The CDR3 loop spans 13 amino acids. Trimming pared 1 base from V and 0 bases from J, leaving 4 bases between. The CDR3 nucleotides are TGTGCCAGCAGTGAAGGGTTCTCCTACGAGCAGTACTTC. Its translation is CASSEGFSYEQYF.

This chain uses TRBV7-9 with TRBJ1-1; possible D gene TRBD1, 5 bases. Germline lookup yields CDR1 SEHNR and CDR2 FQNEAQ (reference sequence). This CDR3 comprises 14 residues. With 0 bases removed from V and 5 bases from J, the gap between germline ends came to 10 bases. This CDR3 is CASSLAGAQTEAFF. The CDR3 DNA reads TGTGCCAGCAGCTTAGCAGGGGCCCAAACTGAAGCTTTCTTT.

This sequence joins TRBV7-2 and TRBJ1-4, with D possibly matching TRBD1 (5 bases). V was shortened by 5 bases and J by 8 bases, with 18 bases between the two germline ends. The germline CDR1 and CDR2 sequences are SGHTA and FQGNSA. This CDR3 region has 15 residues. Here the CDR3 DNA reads TGTGCCAGCAGCCCTCGAGAGACAGCGAAAGAAAAACTGTTTTTT. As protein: CASSPRETAKEKLFF.

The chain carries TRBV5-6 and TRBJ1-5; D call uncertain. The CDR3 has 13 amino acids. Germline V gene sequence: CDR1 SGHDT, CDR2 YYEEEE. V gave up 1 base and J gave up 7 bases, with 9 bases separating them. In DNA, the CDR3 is TGTGCCAGCAGCTTGTTCGGTGTACAGCCCCAGCATTTT. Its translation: CASSLFGVQPQHF.

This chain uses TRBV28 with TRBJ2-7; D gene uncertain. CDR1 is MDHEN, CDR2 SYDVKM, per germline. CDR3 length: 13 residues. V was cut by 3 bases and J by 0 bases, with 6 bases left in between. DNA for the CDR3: TGTGCCAGCAGTTTGGGGAACTCCTACGAGCAGTACTTC. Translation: CASSLGNSYEQYF.

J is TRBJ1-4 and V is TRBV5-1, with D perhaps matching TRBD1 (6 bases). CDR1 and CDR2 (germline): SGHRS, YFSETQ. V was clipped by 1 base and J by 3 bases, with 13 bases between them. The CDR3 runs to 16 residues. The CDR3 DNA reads TGCGCCAGCAGCTTGACAGGGAGGTCGGCTAATGAAAAACTGTTTTTT. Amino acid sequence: CASSLTGRSANEKLFF.

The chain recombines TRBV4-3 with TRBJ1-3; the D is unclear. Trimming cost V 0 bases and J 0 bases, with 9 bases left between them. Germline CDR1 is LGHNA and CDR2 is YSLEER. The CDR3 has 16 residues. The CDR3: CASSQDVRNSGNTIYF. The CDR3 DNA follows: TGCGCCAGCAGCCAAGATGTCAGGAACTCTGGAAACACCATATATTTT.

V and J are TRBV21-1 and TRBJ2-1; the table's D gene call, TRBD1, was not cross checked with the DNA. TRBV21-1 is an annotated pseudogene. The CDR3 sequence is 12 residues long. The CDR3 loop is CASSRQGYEQFF. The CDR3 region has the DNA TGTGCCAGCAGCAGACAGGGTTATGAGCAGTTCTTC.

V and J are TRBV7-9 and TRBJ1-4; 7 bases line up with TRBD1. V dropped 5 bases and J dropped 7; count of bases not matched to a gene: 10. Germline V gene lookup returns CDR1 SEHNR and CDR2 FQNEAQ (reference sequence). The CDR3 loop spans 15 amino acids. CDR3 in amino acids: CASSARQGSSEKLFF. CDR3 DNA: TGTGCCAGCAGCGCCCGACAGGGTTCTTCTGAAAAACTGTTTTTT. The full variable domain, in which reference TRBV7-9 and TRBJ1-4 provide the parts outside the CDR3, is DTGVSQNPRHKITKRGQNVTFRCDPISEHNRLYWYRQTLGQGPEFLTYFQNEAQLEKSRLLSDRFSAERPKGSFSTLEIQRTEQGDSAMYLCASSARQGSSEKLFFGSGTQLSVL.

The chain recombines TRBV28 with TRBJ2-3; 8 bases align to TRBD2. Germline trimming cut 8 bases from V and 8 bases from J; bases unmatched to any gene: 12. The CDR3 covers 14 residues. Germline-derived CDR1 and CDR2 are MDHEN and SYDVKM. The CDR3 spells CASLDGGGRFTQYF. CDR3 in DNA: TGTGCCAGCCTGGATGGCGGGGGGCGGTTTACGCAGTATTTT.

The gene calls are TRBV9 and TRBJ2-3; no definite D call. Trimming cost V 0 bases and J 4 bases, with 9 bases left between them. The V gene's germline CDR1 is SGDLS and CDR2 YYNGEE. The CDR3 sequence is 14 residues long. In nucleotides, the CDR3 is TGTGCCAGCAGCGTAGCCCCCCAGGCAGATACGCAGTATTTT. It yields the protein CASSVAPQADTQYF.

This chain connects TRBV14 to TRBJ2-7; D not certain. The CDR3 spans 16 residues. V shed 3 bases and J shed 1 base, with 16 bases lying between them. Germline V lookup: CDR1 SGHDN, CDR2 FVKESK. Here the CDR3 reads CASSQAFWGRSYEQYF. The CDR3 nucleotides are TGTGCCAGCAGCCAGGCTTTTTGGGGTCGATCCTACGAGCAGTACTTC.

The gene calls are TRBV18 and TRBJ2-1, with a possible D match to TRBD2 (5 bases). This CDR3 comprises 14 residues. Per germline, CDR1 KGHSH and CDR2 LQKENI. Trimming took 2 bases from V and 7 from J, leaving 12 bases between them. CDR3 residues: CASSPGTSRNEQFF. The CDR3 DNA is TGTGCCAGCTCACCAGGAACTAGTAGAAATGAGCAGTTCTTC.

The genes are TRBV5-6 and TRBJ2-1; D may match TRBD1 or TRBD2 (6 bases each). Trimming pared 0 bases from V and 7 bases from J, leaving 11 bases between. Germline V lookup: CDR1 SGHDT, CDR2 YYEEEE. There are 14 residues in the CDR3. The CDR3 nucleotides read TGTGCCAGCAGCTTGGAGGTAGGGGGGAATGAGCAGTTCTTC. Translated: CASSLEVGGNEQFF.

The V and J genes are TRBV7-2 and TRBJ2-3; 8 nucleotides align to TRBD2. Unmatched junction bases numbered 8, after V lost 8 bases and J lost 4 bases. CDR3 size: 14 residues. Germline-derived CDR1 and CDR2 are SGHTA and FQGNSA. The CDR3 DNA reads TGTGCCAGCCAAACGGCGGGGGGCCCAGATACGCAGTATTTT. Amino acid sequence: CASQTAGGPDTQYF.

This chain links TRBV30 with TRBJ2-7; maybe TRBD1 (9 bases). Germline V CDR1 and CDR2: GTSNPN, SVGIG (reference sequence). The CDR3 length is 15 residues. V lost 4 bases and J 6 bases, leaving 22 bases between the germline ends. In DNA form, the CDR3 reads TGTGCCTGGACCTCGACAGGGGGACTAGGGGTCGAGCAGTACTTC. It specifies CAWTSTGGLGVEQYF.

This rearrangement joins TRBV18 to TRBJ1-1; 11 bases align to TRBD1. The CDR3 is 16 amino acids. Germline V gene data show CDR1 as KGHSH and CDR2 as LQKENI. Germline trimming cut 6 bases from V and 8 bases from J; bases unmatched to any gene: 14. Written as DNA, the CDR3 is TGTGCCAGCTCTTCGGACAGGGGGCCGATTTCATCCGAAGCTTTCTTT. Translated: CASSSDRGPISSEAFF. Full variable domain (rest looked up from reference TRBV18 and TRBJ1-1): NAGVMQNPRHLVRRRGQEARLRCSPMKGHSHVYWYRQLPEEGLKFMVYLQKENIIDESGMPKERFSAEFPKEGPSILRIQQVVRGDSAAYFCASSSDRGPISSEAFFGQGTRLTVV.

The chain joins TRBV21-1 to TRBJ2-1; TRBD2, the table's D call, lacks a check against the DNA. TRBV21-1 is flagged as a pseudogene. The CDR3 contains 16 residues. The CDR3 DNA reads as TGTGCCAGCAGCAAAGCCGAAAGGAGCTCCTACAATGAGCAGTTCTTC. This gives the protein CASSKAERSSYNEQFF.

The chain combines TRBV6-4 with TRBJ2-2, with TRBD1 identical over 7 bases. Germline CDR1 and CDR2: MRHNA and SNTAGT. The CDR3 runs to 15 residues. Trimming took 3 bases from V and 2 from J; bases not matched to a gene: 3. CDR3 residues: CASSERGRNTGELFF. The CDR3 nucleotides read TGTGCCAGCAGTGAAAGGGGGCGAAACACCGGGGAGCTGTTTTTT.

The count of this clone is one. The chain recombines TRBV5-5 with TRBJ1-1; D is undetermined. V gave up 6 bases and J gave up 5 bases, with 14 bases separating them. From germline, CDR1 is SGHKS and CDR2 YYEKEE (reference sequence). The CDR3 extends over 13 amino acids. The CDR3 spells CASKLAASTEAFF. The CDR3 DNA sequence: TGTGCCAGCAAACTAGCGGCCTCTACTGAAGCTTTCTTT.

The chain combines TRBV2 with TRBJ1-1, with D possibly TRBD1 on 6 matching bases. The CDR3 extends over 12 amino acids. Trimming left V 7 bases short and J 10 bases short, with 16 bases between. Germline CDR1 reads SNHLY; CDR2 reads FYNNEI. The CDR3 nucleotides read TGTGCCAGCATCGAGGGGGGATATCGAGCTTTCTTT. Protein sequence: CASIEGGYRAFF.